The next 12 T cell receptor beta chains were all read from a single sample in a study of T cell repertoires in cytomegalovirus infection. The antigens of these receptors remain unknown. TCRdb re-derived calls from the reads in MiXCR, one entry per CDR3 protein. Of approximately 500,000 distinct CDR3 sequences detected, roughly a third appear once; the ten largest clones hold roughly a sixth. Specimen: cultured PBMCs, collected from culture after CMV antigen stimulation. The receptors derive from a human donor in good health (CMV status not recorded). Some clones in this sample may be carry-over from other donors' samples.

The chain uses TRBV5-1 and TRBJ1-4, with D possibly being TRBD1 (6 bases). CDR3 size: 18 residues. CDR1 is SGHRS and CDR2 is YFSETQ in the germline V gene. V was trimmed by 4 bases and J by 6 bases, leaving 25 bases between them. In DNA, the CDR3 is TGCGCCAGCAGCCCGACAGGCGGCCCCCTGGGAGGTTATGAAAAACTGTTTTTT. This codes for CASSPTGGPLGGYEKLFF.

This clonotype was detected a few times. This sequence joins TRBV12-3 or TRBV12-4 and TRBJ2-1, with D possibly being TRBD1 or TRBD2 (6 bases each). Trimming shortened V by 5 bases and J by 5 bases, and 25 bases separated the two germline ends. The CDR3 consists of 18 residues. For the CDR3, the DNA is TGTGCCAGCAGTCCAGAAGGGGGGATGATAGCGGTAAACAATGAGCAGTTCTTC. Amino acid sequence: CASSPEGGMIAVNNEQFF.

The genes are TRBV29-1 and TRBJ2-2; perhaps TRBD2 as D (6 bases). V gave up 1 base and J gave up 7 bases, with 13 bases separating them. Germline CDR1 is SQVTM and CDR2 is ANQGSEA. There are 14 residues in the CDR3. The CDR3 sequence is CSVEGWGGNGELFF. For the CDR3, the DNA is TGCAGCGTTGAAGGTTGGGGCGGGAACGGGGAGCTGTTTTTT.

CDR3 in amino acids: CASIPLAGEAETQYF. CDR3 sequence (DNA): TGTGCCAGCATCCCCCTAGCGGGAGAGGCGGAGACCCAGTACTTC. V and J are TRBV5-4 and TRBJ2-5, with TRBD2 identical over 10 bases. CDR1 and CDR2 from the germline V gene are SGHNT and YYREEE (reference sequence). The trim removed 6 bases at V and 5 bases at J, leaving 10 bases unmatched. The CDR3 is 15 amino acids. Combining the CDR3 with reference TRBV5-4 and TRBJ2-5 gives the whole variable domain ETGVTQSPTHLIKTRGQQVTLRCSSQSGHNTVSWYQQALGQGPQFIFQYYREEENGRGNFPPRFSGLQFPNYSSELNVNALELDDSALYLCASIPLAGEAETQYFGPGTRLLVL.

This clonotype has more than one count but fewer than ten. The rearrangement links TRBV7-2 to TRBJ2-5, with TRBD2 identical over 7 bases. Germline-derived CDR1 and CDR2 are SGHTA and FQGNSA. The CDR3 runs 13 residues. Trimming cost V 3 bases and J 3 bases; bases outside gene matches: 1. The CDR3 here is CASSFAGEETQYF. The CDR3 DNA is TGTGCCAGCAGCTTCGCGGGAGAAGAGACCCAGTACTTC.

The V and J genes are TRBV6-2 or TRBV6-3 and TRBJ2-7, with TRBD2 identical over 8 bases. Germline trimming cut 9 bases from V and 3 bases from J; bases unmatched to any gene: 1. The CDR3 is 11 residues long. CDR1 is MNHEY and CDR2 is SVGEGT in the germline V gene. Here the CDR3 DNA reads TGTGCCAGAGGGACTAGCTACGAGCAGTACGTC. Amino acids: CARGTSYEQYV.

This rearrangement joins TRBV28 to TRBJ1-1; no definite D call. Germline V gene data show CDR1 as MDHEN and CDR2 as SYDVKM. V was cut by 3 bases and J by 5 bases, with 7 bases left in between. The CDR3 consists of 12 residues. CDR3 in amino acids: CASSLSQTEAFF. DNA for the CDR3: TGTGCCAGCAGTTTGTCGCAGACTGAAGCTTTCTTT. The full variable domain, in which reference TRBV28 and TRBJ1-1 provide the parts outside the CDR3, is DVKVTQSSRYLVKRTGEKVFLECVQDMDHENMFWYRQDPGLGLRLIYFSYDVKMKEKGDIPEGYSVSREKKERFSLILESASTNQTSMYLCASSLSQTEAFFGQGTRLTVV.

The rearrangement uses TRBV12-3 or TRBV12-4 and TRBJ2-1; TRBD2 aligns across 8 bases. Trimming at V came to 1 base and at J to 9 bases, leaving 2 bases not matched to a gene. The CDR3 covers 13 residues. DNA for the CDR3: TGTGCCAGCAGTTTAGGGACTAGCAGTGAGCAGTTCTTC. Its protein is CASSLGTSSEQFF.

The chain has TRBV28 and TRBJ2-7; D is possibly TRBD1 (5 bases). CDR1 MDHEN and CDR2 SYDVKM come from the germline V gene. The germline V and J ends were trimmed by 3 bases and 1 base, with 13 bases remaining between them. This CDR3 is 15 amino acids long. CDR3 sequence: CASSFQGRGSYEQYF. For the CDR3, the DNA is TGTGCCAGCAGTTTCCAGGGTAGGGGTTCCTACGAGCAGTACTTC.

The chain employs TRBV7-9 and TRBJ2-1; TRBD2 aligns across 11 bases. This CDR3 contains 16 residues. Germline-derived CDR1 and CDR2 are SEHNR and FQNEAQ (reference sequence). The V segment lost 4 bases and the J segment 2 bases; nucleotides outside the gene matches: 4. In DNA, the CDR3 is TGTGCCAGCAGCTCGGGACTAGCGGTAACCTACAATGAGCAGTTCTTC. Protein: CASSSGLAVTYNEQFF.

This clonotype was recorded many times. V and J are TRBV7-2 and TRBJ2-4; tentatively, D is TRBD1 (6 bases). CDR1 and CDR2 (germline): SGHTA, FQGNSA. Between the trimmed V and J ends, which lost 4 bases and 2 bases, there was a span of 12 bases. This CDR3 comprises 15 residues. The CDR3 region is CASSSSGASKNIQYF. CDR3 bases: TGTGCCAGCAGCTCCTCAGGGGCTTCCAAAAACATTCAGTACTTC.

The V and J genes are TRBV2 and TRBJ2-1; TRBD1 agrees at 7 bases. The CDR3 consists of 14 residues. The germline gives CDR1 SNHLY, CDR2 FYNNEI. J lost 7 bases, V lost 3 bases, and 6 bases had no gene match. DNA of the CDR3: TGTGCCAGCAGTGATAGAGGGGGCAGGAATGAGCAGTTCTTC. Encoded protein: CASSDRGGRNEQFF.